Below, one TCR beta chain is given with its context. Its matching antigen is unknown. Germline assignment: CDR1 LGHNT and CDR2 FRNRAP. The CDR3 is 15 residues long. With 3 bases removed from V and 4 bases from J, the gap between germline ends came to 15 bases. Assay: immunoSEQ multiplex PCR; the TCRdb copy retains only in-frame clones and omits some. The sample lists about 350,000 clones, around 92% occurring once. These data are taken from a study of Ad26.COV2.S vaccination and SARS-CoV-2 variants. Findings of the study overall: Spike-specific responses of CD8+ and CD4+ T cells were reported to display substantial breadth after vaccination. Possibly, TCR breadth and depth analyses underestimated total T cell responses. Placebo and vaccine recipients had non-spike TCR breadth that was similar.

This specimen consisted of peripheral blood, obtained after recovery from COVID-19. The sequence was collected from a human donor who had recovered from COVID-19. V is TRBV12-5 and J is TRBJ1-1; D ambiguous. CDR3 nucleotides: TGTGCTAGTGGTTTTTTCCCGGGGATTGCCACTGAAGCTTTCTTT. Amino acid sequence: CASGFFPGIATEAFF.